This T cell receptor (beta chain) was sequenced during a study of control samples from healthy donors and cancer patients. This table comes from immunoSEQ multiplex PCR, and its TCRdb copy is limited to in-frame clones, with some not included. The sample contains tens of thousands of clones, approximately 90% of which appear only once. Germline CDR1 MGHRA, CDR2 YSYEKL. Trimming pared 4 bases from V and 8 bases from J, leaving 11 bases between. The CDR3 is 12 residues long. This clonotype was sampled from a man aged 25 to 40 with colorectal cancer. The sample comprised PBMCs. The chain has TRBV4-1 and TRBJ1-1; D is ambiguous. The DNA for the CDR3 is TGCGCCAGCAGCCCCCCGTTAGGGGAAGCTTTCTTT. As protein: CASSPPLGEAFF.